The 6 T cell receptor beta chains in this list originate from one sample, sequenced in a study of blood T cell repertoires in COVID-19. Method: immunoSEQ multiplex PCR; TCRdb's copy keeps in-frame clones and lacks some. The repertoire holds some 260,000 clones, with under 90% as singletons. Material for sequencing was PBMCs or T cells enriched from blood (not recorded which). Every receptor here comes from a young man with acute COVID-19.

This clone occurred once. The V and J genes are TRBV19 and TRBJ2-5; maybe TRBD2 (5 bases). The CDR3 contains 18 residues. Germline V gene lookup returns CDR1 LNHDA and CDR2 SQIVND (reference sequence). The ends were cut back, 1 base at V and 5 bases at J, with 23 bases in the middle. CDR3 DNA sequence: TGTGCCAGTAGTATAGGCTCCCGGGGTTTGGGTTTCAGGGAGACCCAGTACTTC. This encodes CASSIGSRGLGFRETQYF.

V gene TRBV13 combines with J gene TRBJ2-1; TRBD2 matches 7 bases. The CDR3 covers 17 residues. Looked up from germline, CDR1 is PRHDT and CDR2 is FYEKMQ (reference sequence). V gave up 4 bases and J gave up 2 bases; unmatched junction bases: 11. The CDR3: CASSSVGRAGAYNEQFF. Here the CDR3 DNA reads TGTGCCAGCAGCTCCGTAGGTAGGGCGGGGGCCTACAATGAGCAGTTCTTC.

The rearrangement uses TRBV27 and TRBJ1-2, with D possibly being TRBD1 (6 bases). V lost 6 bases and J 7 bases, leaving 21 bases between the germline ends. Germline CDR1 and CDR2: MNHEY and SMNVEV (reference sequence). This CDR3 region has 15 residues. CDR3 loop: CASRPNAGAAGGYTF. The DNA of the CDR3 is TGTGCCAGCAGGCCTAACGCGGGGGCAGCGGGTGGCTACACCTTC.

This clone was seen only a few times. The chain couples TRBV19 to TRBJ2-1; perhaps TRBD1 as D (5 bases). V lost 4 bases and J 16 bases, leaving 26 bases between the germline ends. Germline CDR1 is LNHDA and CDR2 is SQIVND (reference sequence). The CDR3 runs 15 residues. The CDR3 coding sequence is TGTGCCAGTAGTAATGTGGGCTCGACAGCTTCTAGGCAATTCTTC. Encoded protein: CASSNVGSTASRQFF.

V usage is TRBV2 and J usage is TRBJ1-5; no firm D call. The length of the CDR3 is 14 residues. Per germline, CDR1 SNHLY and CDR2 FYNNEI. Trimming took off 3 bases at V and 7 bases at J, with 13 bases between the two ends. The CDR3 nucleotides read TGTGCCAGCAGTGACTCGGGTGGAGGACAGCCCCAGCATTTT. This gives the protein CASSDSGGGQPQHF. The variable domain in full, with the rest retrieved from reference TRBV2 and TRBJ1-5, is EPEVTQTPSHQVTQMGQEVILRCVPISNHLYFYWYRQILGQKVEFLVSFYNNEISEKSEIFDDQFSVERPDGSNFTLKIRSTKLEDSAMYFCASSDSGGGQPQHFGDGTRLSIL.

The table lists this clone with many counts. The chain carries TRBV4-2 and TRBJ2-3; maybe TRBD1 (6 bases). Germline CDR1 LGHNA, CDR2 YNFKEQ. The V gene lost 0 bases and the J gene lost 6 bases, with 13 bases spanning the gap. CDR3 size: 15 residues. CDR3 DNA sequence: TGTGCCAGCAGCCAAGATGAGGGGGATGTCGATACGCAGTATTTT. It encodes CASSQDEGDVDTQYF.